The T cell receptor (beta chain) under discussion was sequenced for a study of T cells in Graves' hyperthyroidism and ophthalmopathy. Across the study: Peripheral blood was drawn at first diagnosis, prior to all treatment. Study outcomes and limitations: Among thyroid clonotypes expanded above 0.001, most also appeared in blood.

RNA transcripts yielded amplified TCR beta CDR3 regions. An initial round of RT-PCR targeting the TCR CDR3 relied on the HTBI primer set. TCRdb re-derived calls from the multiplex PCR reads in MiXCR, one entry per CDR3 protein. Among about 500,000 distinct CDR3 sequences, 17% were seen once, and the ten largest hold roughly a sixth. This clonotype was seen repeatedly, ten times or more. Its matching antigen is unknown. Sequencing used blood. The sequence derives from a woman between 18 and 30 years old with Graves' ophthalmopathy.

CDR3 loop: CASSIEGRSNYGYTF. CDR3 nucleotide sequence: TGTGCCAGCAGTATAGAGGGACGGAGTAACTATGGCTACACCTTC. The chain links TRBV6-1 to TRBJ1-2, with a tentative D call TRBD1 (5 bases). The germline CDR1 and CDR2 sequences are MNHNS and SASEGT. The CDR3 spans 15 residues. Trimming cost V 5 bases and J 1 base, with 14 bases left between them.